A single sample is the source of the 4 T cell receptor beta chains below, sequenced in a study of T-cell reconstitution after alpha-beta-depleted transplantation in children. A TCRbeta library incorporating unique molecular identifiers was prepared. A single record per CDR3 protein comes from TCRdb applying MiXCR to the PCR reads. Found here are about 410,000 distinct CDR3 sequences, roughly 22% of them singletons; the top ten hold around 3.9%. This sample comprised PBMCs from the stem cell graft donor, obtained from the stem cell graft. Every receptor here comes from a human donor who donated a stem cell graft to a child with acute myeloid leukemia.

The chain combines TRBV28 with TRBJ2-5; tentative D call: TRBD1 (5 bases). The V gene lost 4 bases and the J gene lost 2 bases, with 8 bases spanning the gap. Germline assignment: CDR1 MDHEN and CDR2 SYDVKM. This CDR3 spans 13 amino acids. CDR3 region: CASSWGRQETQYF. Here the CDR3 DNA reads TGTGCCAGCAGTTGGGGCAGACAAGAGACCCAGTACTTC.

This clonotype was recorded many times. This chain connects TRBV5-6 to TRBJ2-1; no clear D. This CDR3 has 17 residues. The germline CDR1 and CDR2 sequences are SGHDT and YYEEEE. V was clipped by 3 bases and J by 9 bases, with 25 bases between them. The CDR3 reads CASSWSRIYVGAGEQFF. DNA for the CDR3: TGTGCCAGCAGCTGGTCCCGAATCTACGTCGGAGCAGGTGAGCAGTTCTTC.

This clonotype was seen a few times. J is TRBJ1-5 and V is TRBV28; D remains unclear. V was trimmed by 1 base and J by 5 bases, leaving 12 bases between them. The CDR3 length is 15 residues. Germline V gene sequence: CDR1 MDHEN, CDR2 SYDVKM. CDR3 sequence: CASSLSGRKDQPQHF. The CDR3 nucleotides read TGTGCCAGCAGTTTATCCGGGAGGAAGGATCAGCCCCAGCATTTT.

This clonotype was seen only a few times. The chain recombines TRBV18 with TRBJ2-7; perhaps TRBD2 as D (6 bases). V dropped 3 bases and J dropped 7 bases, with 16 bases sitting between them. Germline V CDR1 and CDR2: KGHSH, LQKENI. This CDR3 is built from 14 residues. The CDR3 nucleotides read TGTGCCAGCTCACCGGGACTTCCTGGGAATGAGCAGTACTTC. The encoded protein is CASSPGLPGNEQYF.